This TCR beta chain was identified in a study of blood T cells in healthy people across ages. V shed 5 bases and J shed 6 bases, with 14 bases lying between them. This CDR3 has 15 amino acids. CDR1 is LGHDT and CDR2 is YNNKEL in the germline V gene (reference sequence). Study-wide points: What prevented conclusive comparison of naive and antigen-experienced cells was that PBMCs were unsorted. The percentage of naive T cells correlated strongly with TCR beta diversity.

In its sample, this clonotype was seen once. Its antigen is not identified. Through a sample-barcoded 5' primer and a J-beta primer mix, a second PCR was run for roughly 6 to 11 cycles. TCRdb processed the 5' RACE reads anew with MiXCR; each CDR3 protein has one entry. Seen here are about 1.4 million distinct CDR3 sequences, approximately 60% observed once, and the top ten hold roughly 7%. All donors came from Russia, were Caucasian and healthy, and spanned ages about 6 to 90. Source material: blood. J is TRBJ1-6 and V is TRBV3-1; no clear D. The origin of this receptor is a man between 18 and 29 years old in good health. The CDR3: CASSDGPPGNSPLHF. The CDR3 coding sequence is TGTGCCAGCAGCGACGGGCCGCCCGGTAATTCACCCCTCCACTTT.